This T cell receptor beta chain was captured in a study of T cell responses to AZD1222 COVID-19 vaccine. CDR1 and CDR2 from the germline V gene are SGHVS and FNYEAQ. V was trimmed by 3 bases and J by 5 bases, leaving 10 bases between them. The CDR3 has 14 residues. Libraries were prepared by immunoSEQ multiplex PCR; TCRdb keeps only in-frame clonotypes and omits some of them. The table lists 100,000 to 150,000 clones, just under 95% of them singletons. The gene calls are TRBV7-6 and TRBJ1-4; D remains ambiguous. The source was peripheral blood, collected on day 0 of AZD1222 vaccination. The receptor was derived from an adult in good health. The CDR3 bases are TGTGCCAGCAGCTTTGGACGGACGAATGAAAAACTGTTTTTT. It translates to CASSFGRTNEKLFF.